Reported below is one T cell receptor (beta chain). Its antigen remains unidentified. A junction end diverges from the germline sequence, so it may reflect a read error. The source of the sample is a study of radiotherapy plus CTLA-4 blockade in lung cancer. General study results and limits: Reportedly, early blood T cell clone dynamics best predicted response, with interferon-beta. Tumor-origin TCR clones grew in blood after radiotherapy plus ipilimumab.

Clones were read by immunoSEQ multiplex PCR, and TCRdb kept only the in-frame ones, dropping some. In the table there are about 38,000 clones, over 65% of which are singletons. The sequence was obtained from a human donor with non-small cell lung cancer who had stable disease on radiotherapy plus ipilimumab. Source: peripheral blood, taken from a patient treated with radiotherapy plus ipilimumab.

CDR3 loop: CASSLGATDTQYF. The CDR3 bases are TGCGCCAGTAGCTTGGGGGCGACAGATACGCAGTATTTT. The chain links TRBV5-1 to TRBJ2-3; possibly TRBD1 for D (6 bases). The CDR3 extends over 13 amino acids. Germline CDR1 reads SGHRS; CDR2 reads YFSETQ.